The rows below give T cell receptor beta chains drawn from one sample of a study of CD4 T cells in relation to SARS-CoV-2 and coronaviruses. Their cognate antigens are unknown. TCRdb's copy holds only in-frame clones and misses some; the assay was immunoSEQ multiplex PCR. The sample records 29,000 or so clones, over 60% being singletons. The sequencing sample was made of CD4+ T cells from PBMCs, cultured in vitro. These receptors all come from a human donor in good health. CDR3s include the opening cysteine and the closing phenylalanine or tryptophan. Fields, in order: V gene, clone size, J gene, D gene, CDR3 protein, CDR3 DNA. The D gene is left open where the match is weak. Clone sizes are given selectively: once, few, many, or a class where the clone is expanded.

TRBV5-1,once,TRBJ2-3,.,CASSPSGSPTDTQYF,TGCGCCAGCAGCCCCTCGGGCTCGCCGACAGATACGCAGTATTTT
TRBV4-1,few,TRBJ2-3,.,CASSQGAASSTDTQYF,TGCGCCAGCAGCCAAGGGGCAGCGTCGAGCACAGATACGCAGTATTTT
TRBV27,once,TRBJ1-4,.,CASSQGSLNEKLFF,TGTGCCAGCAGCCAGGGGTCCCTTAATGAAAAACTGTTTTTT
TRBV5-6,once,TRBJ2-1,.,CASSLVVGRSSYNEQFF,TGTGCCAGCAGCTTGGTGGTTGGGAGGAGCTCCTACAATGAGCAGTTCTTC
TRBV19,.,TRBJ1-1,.,CASSTARRGFFEGFGYRTEAFF,TGTGCCAGTAGTACCGCCCGCCGGGGCTTTTTTGAGGGGTTTGGGTATAGGACTGAAGCTTTCTTT
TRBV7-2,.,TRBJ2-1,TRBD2,CASSLITRGNYNEQFF,TGTGCCAGCAGCTTAATTACGCGGGGGAATTACAATGAGCAGTTCTTC
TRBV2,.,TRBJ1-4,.,CASSEYFREKLFF,TGTGCCAGCAGTGAATACTTCCGTGAAAAACTGTTTTTT
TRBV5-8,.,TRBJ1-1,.,CASSLELDKLEAFF,TGTGCCAGCAGCTTGGAGTTGGATAAGCTTGAAGCTTTCTTT
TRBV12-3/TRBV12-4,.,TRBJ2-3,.,CASGQANTDTQYF,TGTGCGTCGGGGCAGGCGAACACAGATACGCAGTATTTT
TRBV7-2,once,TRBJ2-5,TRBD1,CASSADRGQETQYF,TGTGCCAGCAGCGCAGACAGGGGCCAAGAGACCCAGTACTTC